This record looks at one T cell receptor (beta chain) sequence and its context. The data belong to a study of blood T cell repertoires in COVID-19. TCRdb's copy holds only in-frame clones and misses some; the assay was immunoSEQ multiplex PCR. The table has around 140,000 clones, around 81% seen once; the top ten hold 8% to 9.5%. Germline V lookup: CDR1 LNHDA, CDR2 SQIVND (reference sequence). With 5 bases removed from V and 3 bases from J, the gap between germline ends came to 13 bases. CDR3 length equals 14 residues. The clonotype originates from a woman in her fifties or sixties with active or convalescent COVID-19. Sequenced input: peripheral blood. This rearrangement joins TRBV19 to TRBJ1-1; D is ambiguous. The CDR3 loop is CASSLRESYTEAFF. Here the CDR3 DNA reads TGTGCCAGTAGTTTAAGGGAGTCTTACACTGAAGCTTTCTTT.